Shown below are 8 T cell receptor beta chains from a single sample sequenced in a study of early T cells in non-severe SARS-CoV-2 infection. TCRdb re-called the 5' RACE reads through MiXCR, storing one row per CDR3 protein. The sample has 30,000 or so distinct CDR3 sequences, under 7% seen once. The specimen sequenced was whole blood. The receptors derive from an adult who was a healthcare worker with PCR-confirmed SARS-CoV-2 infection or an uninfected control (not recorded which).

Many counts were recorded for this clonotype. The J gene is TRBJ2-5, the V gene TRBV12-5; D gene unclear. The germline CDR1 and CDR2 sequences are LGHNT and FRNRAP. Trimming took 2 bases from V and 7 from J, leaving 8 bases between them. This CDR3 contains 12 residues. The chain's CDR3 is CASGLPASTQYF. The CDR3 coding sequence is TGTGCTAGTGGTTTGCCCGCATCGACCCAGTACTTC.

This clonotype was counted ten times or more. The chain links TRBV20-1 to TRBJ2-3, with D hard to call. CDR3 length: 13 residues. The germline gives CDR1 DFQATT, CDR2 SNEGSKA (reference sequence). The CDR3 DNA sequence: TGCAGCGCCAGTGGGGATTACACAGATACGCAGTATTTT. It translates to CSASGDYTDTQYF.

The CDR3 sequence: CATSGGQSSYNSPLHF. The CDR3 region has the DNA TGTGCCACCAGCGGAGGACAGAGCTCCTATAATTCACCCCTCCACTTT. The chain has TRBV15 and TRBJ1-6, with a weak D call TRBD1 (6 bases). V shed 5 bases and J shed 0 bases, with 11 bases lying between them. Germline CDR1 and CDR2: LNHNV and YYDKDF (reference sequence). This CDR3 spans 16 amino acids.

This clonotype was counted a few times. V is TRBV7-3 and J is TRBJ2-4; tentatively, D is TRBD1 (6 bases). Trimming stripped 2 bases from V and 9 bases from J, with 11 bases between. This CDR3 contains 13 residues. Looked up from germline, CDR1 is SGHTA and CDR2 is FQGTGA. CDR3 in DNA: TGTGCCAGCAGCTTACAGGGGAGTAGCATTCAGTACTTC. The encoded protein is CASSLQGSSIQYF. Variable domain in full (rest from reference TRBV7-3 and TRBJ2-4): GAGVSQTPSNKVTEKGKYVELRCDPISGHTALYWYRQSLGQGPEFLIYFQGTGAADDSGLPNDRFFAVRPEGSVSTLKIQRTERGDSAVYLCASSLQGSSIQYFGAGTRLSVL.

This clonotype has just a few counts. The rearrangement uses TRBV20-1 and TRBJ1-2, with TRBD1 matching 8 bases. The CDR3 runs to 15 residues. The V segment lost 0 bases and the J segment 6 bases; nucleotides outside the gene matches: 9. Germline CDR1 is DFQATT and CDR2 is SNEGSKA (reference sequence). For the CDR3, the DNA is TGCAGTGCTAGAGATAGGACAGGGAGGATTGATGGCTACACCTTC. It encodes CSARDRTGRIDGYTF.

In this sample, this clonotype turned up many times. The chain combines TRBV7-6 with TRBJ2-1, with a weak D call TRBD1 (6 bases). This CDR3 contains 15 residues. Trimming shortened V by 3 bases and J by 7 bases, and 16 bases separated the two germline ends. The V gene's germline CDR1 is SGHVS and CDR2 FNYEAQ. The CDR3 spells CASSFQAGVGNEQFF. The CDR3 coding sequence is TGTGCCAGCAGCTTCCAGGCAGGGGTAGGAAATGAGCAGTTCTTC.

This clonotype was seen at least ten times. The chain is built from TRBV13 and TRBJ2-1, with 7 bases lining up with TRBD2. CDR3 length: 16 amino acids. Germline V lookup: CDR1 PRHDT, CDR2 FYEKMQ (reference sequence). The V gene end was trimmed by 4 bases and the J gene end by 2 bases; junction bases not matched to a gene: 8. The CDR3 DNA reads TGTGCCAGCAGCTCCTCCCGGGACTATACCTACAATGAGCAGTTCTTC. Its protein product is CASSSSRDYTYNEQFF.

This clonotype was counted many times. This chain links TRBV7-6 with TRBJ2-7; tentatively, D is TRBD2 (5 bases). This CDR3 is 13 amino acids long. Germline V gene sequence: CDR1 SGHVS, CDR2 FNYEAQ. The germline V and J ends were trimmed by 5 bases and 4 bases, with 12 bases remaining between them. CDR3 DNA sequence: TGTGCCAGCAGCCCGGGGAGCAAATACGAGCAGTACTTC. Amino acid sequence: CASSPGSKYEQYF.